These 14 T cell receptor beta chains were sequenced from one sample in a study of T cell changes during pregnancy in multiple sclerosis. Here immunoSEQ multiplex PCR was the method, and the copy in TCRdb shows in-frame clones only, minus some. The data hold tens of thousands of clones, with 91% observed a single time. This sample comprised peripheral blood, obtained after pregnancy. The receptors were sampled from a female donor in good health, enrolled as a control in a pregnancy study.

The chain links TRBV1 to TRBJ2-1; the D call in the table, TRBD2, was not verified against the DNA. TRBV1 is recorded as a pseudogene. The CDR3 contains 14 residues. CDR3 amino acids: CTSSQEDRYNEQFF. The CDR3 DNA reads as TGCACCAGCAGCCAGGAGGATCGGTACAATGAGCAGTTCTTC.

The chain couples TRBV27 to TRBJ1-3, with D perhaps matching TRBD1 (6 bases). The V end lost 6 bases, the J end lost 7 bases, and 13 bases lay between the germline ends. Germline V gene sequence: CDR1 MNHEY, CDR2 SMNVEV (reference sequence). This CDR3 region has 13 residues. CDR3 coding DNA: TGTGCCAGCAGACCTACAGGGAGCAACACCATATATTTT. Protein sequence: CASRPTGSNTIYF.

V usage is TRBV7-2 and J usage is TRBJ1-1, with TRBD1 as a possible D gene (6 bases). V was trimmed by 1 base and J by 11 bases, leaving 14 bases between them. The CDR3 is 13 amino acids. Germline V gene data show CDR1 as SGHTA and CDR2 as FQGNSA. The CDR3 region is CASSLGSGASAFF. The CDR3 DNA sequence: TGTGCCAGCAGCTTAGGGTCAGGGGCGAGCGCTTTCTTT.

Here the CDR3 DNA reads TGTGCCAGCATTCGACAGGCCGGGAACACTGAAGCTTTCTTT. This translates into CASIRQAGNTEAFF. The V and J genes are TRBV27 and TRBJ1-1; the D gene is possibly TRBD1 (6 bases). Trimming pared 7 bases from V and 1 base from J, leaving 13 bases between. The length of the CDR3 is 14 residues. Germline CDR1 and CDR2: MNHEY and SMNVEV (reference sequence).

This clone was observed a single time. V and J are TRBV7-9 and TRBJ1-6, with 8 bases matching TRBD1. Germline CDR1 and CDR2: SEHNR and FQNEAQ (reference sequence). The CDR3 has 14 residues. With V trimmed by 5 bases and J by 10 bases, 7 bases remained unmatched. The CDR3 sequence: CASSADRAGSPLHF. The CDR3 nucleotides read TGTGCCAGCAGCGCGGACAGGGCAGGGTCACCCCTCCACTTT. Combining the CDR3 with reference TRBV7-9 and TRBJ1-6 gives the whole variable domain DTGVSQNPRHKITKRGQNVTFRCDPISEHNRLYWYRQTLGQGPEFLTYFQNEAQLEKSRLLSDRFSAERPKGSFSTLEIQRTEQGDSAMYLCASSADRAGSPLHFGNGTRLTVT.

The CDR3 DNA follows: TGTGCCAGCAGCGGACGGGACAGGGGGGACTATGGCTACACCTTC. Protein: CASSGRDRGDYGYTF. The chain employs TRBV7-9 and TRBJ1-2, with 11 bases fitting TRBD1. V gave up 5 bases and J gave up 3 bases; unmatched junction bases: 5. The CDR3 has 15 residues. Germline CDR1 is SEHNR and CDR2 is FQNEAQ (reference sequence). Full variable domain (missing parts from reference TRBV7-9 and TRBJ1-2): DTGVSQNPRHKITKRGQNVTFRCDPISEHNRLYWYRQTLGQGPEFLTYFQNEAQLEKSRLLSDRFSAERPKGSFSTLEIQRTEQGDSAMYLCASSGRDRGDYGYTFGSGTRLTVV.

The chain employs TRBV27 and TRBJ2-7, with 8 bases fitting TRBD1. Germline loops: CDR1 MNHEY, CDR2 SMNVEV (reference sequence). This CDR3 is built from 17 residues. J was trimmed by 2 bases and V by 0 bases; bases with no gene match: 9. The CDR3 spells CASSLSQRTGSPYEQYF. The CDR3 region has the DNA TGTGCCAGCAGTTTATCACAGCGGACAGGGTCACCCTACGAGCAGTACTTC.

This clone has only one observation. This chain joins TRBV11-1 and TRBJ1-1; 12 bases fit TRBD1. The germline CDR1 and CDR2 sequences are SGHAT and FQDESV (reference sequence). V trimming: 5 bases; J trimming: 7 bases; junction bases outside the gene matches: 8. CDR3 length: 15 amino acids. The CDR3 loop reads CASSPRDRGQVEAFF. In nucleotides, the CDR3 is TGTGCCAGCAGCCCGCGGGACAGGGGGCAGGTTGAAGCTTTCTTT.

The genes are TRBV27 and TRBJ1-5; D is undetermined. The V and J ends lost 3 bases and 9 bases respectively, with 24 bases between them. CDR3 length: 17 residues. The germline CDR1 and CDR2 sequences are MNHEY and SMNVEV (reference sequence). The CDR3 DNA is TGTGCCAGCAGTTTGCTTGGCCCCCTAGGAGCTCCTGGGCCCCAGCATTTT. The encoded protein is CASSLLGPLGAPGPQHF.

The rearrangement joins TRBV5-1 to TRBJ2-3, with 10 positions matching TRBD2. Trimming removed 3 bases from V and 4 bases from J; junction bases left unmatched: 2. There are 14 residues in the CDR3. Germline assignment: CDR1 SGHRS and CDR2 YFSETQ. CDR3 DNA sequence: TGCGCCAGCAGCTCTCTAGCGGGAGCAGATACGCAGTATTTT. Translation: CASSSLAGADTQYF.

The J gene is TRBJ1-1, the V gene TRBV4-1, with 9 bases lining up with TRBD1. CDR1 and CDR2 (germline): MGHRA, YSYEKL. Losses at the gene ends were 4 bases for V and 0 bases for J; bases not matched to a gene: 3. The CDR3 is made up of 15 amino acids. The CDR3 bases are TGCGCCAGCAGCCGGGGACAGGGATTGAACACTGAAGCTTTCTTT. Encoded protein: CASSRGQGLNTEAFF.

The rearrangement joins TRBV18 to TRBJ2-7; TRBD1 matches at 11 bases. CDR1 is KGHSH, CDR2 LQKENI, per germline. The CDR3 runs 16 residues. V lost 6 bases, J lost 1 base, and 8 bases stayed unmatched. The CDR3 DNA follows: TGTGCCAGCTCGCTACCGGGACAGGGGGTATCCTACGAGCAGTACTTC. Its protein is CASSLPGQGVSYEQYF.

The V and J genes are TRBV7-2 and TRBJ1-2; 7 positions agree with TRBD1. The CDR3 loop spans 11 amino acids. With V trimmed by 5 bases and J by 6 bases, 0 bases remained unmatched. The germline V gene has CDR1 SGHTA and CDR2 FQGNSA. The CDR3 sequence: CASSQGDGYTF. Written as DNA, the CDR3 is TGTGCCAGCAGCCAGGGGGATGGCTACACCTTC.

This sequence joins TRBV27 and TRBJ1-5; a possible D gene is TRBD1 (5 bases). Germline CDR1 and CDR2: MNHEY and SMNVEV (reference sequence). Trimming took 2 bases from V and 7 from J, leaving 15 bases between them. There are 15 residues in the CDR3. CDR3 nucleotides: TGTGCCAGCAGTTTAGGATCAGGGTCCGAACAGCCCCAGCATTTT. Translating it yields CASSLGSGSEQPQHF.